The sequence of this T cell receptor beta chain was determined in a study of T-cell reconstitution after alpha-beta-depleted transplantation in children. Study findings and constraints: A year had passed since transplant, and T-cell counts and diversity by then came mostly from newly produced T cells.

As to this clonotype: Its target is not known.

Unique molecular identifiers were used in preparing the TCRbeta library. One entry per CDR3 protein, called by TCRdb with MiXCR from the PCR reads. The sample holds approximately 980,000 distinct CDR3 sequences; about 30% are singletons and the top ten take roughly 31%. CDR3 length: 13 amino acids. The germline gives CDR1 SGHRS, CDR2 YFSETQ. Trimming stripped 7 bases from V and 5 bases from J, with 16 bases between. The receptor's source is a boy less than two years old who had a stem cell transplant for SCID, so the T cells may come from the graft donor. The material was PBMCs, mostly from graft donor cells, obtained 360 days after TCRalphabeta/CD19-depleted stem cell transplant. This chain connects TRBV5-1 to TRBJ2-7; perhaps TRBD1 as D (7 bases). The CDR3 DNA follows: TGCGCCAGCCGGGGGACAGAGAAGCACGAGCAGTACTTC. Translation: CASRGTEKHEQYF.